Listed below are T cell receptor beta chains from one sample, sequenced in a study of neurological immune-mediated disorders. MiXCR was run by TCRdb on the 5' RACE reads, yielding one entry per CDR3 protein. The repertoire has tens of thousands of distinct CDR3 sequences, less than 5.5% of them found once; the top ten carry less than 8%. What was sequenced was PBMCs. The receptors stem from a man aged 25-45 years with multiple sclerosis. The CDR3 runs from the conserved cysteine through the conserved F or W. D genes are given only for firm matches. Expanded clones are given a class, and other clones once, few, many or no size at all.

size,D,V,J,CDR3,DNA
many,TRBD1,TRBV5-1,TRBJ2-2,CASSEYTGATGELFF,TGCGCCAGCAGCGAATATACAGGGGCCACCGGGGAGCTGTTTTTT
few,NA,TRBV5-1,TRBJ2-3,CASSPLQGTDTQYF,TGCGCCAGCAGCCCGTTACAGGGCACAGATACGCAGTATTTT
few,NA,TRBV3-1,TRBJ1-2,CASSRDGYGYTF,TGTGCCAGCAGCAGGGACGGCTATGGCTACACCTTC
many,TRBD1,TRBV4-1,TRBJ2-2,CASSQFRGGPFNTGELFF,TGCGCCAGCAGCCAGTTCCGAGGGGGCCCCTTTAACACCGGGGAGCTGTTTTTT
many,NA,TRBV5-1,TRBJ2-2,CASSLVGTGELFF,TGCGCCAGCAGCTTGGTCGGAACCGGGGAGCTGTTTTTT
NA,TRBD1,TRBV12-3/TRBV12-4,TRBJ1-5,CASSFGTGGNQPQNF,TGTGCCAGCAGTTTCGGGACAGGGGGCAATCAGCCCCAGAATTTT
many,NA,TRBV9,TRBJ1-1,CASGWAGSTEAFF,TGTGCCAGCGGTTGGGCCGGGAGCACTGAAGCTTTCTTT
many,TRBD1,TRBV5-5,TRBJ1-4,CASSAPGQNNEKLFF,TGTGCCAGCAGTGCTCCGGGACAGAATAATGAAAAACTGTTTTTT
many,NA,TRBV10-3,TRBJ1-1,CAIRTTVNTEAFF,TGTGCCATCAGGACGACGGTGAACACTGAAGCTTTCTTT
many,NA,TRBV27,TRBJ2-1,CASSRLTGPDYNEQFF,TGTGCCAGCAGTCGCCTCACAGGGCCTGACTACAATGAGCAGTTCTTC
many,NA,TRBV7-9,TRBJ1-4,CASSLAVATNEKLFF,TGTGCCAGCAGCTTAGCTGTGGCAACTAATGAAAAACTGTTTTTT
NA,NA,TRBV19,TRBJ2-1,CASGGAGASYNEQFF,TGTGCCAGCGGCGGGGCGGGGGCCTCCTACAATGAGCAGTTCTTC
many,NA,TRBV7-8,TRBJ1-1,CASSLGRGEGTEAFF,TGTGCCAGCAGCTTAGGTCGGGGGGAAGGCACTGAAGCTTTCTTT
many,NA,TRBV9,TRBJ1-1,CASSASPGMNTEAFF,TGTGCCAGCAGCGCGTCCCCGGGAATGAACACTGAAGCTTTCTTT
few,NA,TRBV7-8,TRBJ1-1,CASSSEVSVNTEAFF,TGTGCCAGCAGCTCTGAGGTCAGTGTGAACACTGAAGCTTTCTTT
NA,NA,TRBV18,TRBJ1-2,CASSRGKAKDGYTF,TGTGCCAGCTCACGAGGAAAGGCTAAAGATGGCTACACCTTC
many,TRBD2,TRBV7-3,TRBJ2-2,CASSLEVAGLDGGNTGELFF,TGTGCCAGCAGCTTAGAAGTAGCGGGGCTCGACGGCGGGAACACCGGGGAGCTGTTTTTT